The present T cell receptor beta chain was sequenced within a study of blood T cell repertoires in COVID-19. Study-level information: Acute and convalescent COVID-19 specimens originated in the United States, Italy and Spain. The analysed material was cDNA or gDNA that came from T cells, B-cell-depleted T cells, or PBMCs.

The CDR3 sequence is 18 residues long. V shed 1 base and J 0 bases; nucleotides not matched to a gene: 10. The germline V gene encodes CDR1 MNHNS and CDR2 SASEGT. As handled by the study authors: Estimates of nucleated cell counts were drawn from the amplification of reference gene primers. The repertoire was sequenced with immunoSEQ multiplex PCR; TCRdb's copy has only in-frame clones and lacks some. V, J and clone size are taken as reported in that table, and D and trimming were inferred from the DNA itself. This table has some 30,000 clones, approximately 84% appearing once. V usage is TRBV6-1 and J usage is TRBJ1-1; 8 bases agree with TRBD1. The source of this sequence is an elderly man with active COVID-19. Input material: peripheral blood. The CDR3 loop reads CASSEVSFMGQVNTEAFF. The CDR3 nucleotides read TGTGCCAGCAGTGAAGTTAGTTTTATGGGACAGGTGAACACTGAAGCTTTCTTT.